These 18 T cell receptor beta chains were all obtained from the same sample, sequenced in a study of T cell responses to AZD1222 COVID-19 vaccine. Measured with immunoSEQ multiplex PCR; TCRdb has only the in-frame clones, and not every one. The sample gives roughly 140,000 clones, 70% to 90% of which show up once; 3% to 4% is in the top ten. The sequences come from peripheral blood, collected on day 0 of MenACWY control vaccination. All receptors derive from an adult in good health.

V is TRBV11-2 and J is TRBJ2-5; D is uncertain. The CDR3 is 12 residues long. V lost 2 bases to trimming and J lost 8 bases, with 9 bases between them. Germline assignment: CDR1 SGHAT and CDR2 FQNNGV. The CDR3 is CASSLPQGTQYF. DNA of the CDR3: TGTGCCAGCAGCTTACCCCAAGGAACCCAGTACTTC.

This CDR3 reads CASSLTVGETQYF. The CDR3 coding sequence is TGCGCCAGCAGCTTAACGGTCGGAGAGACCCAGTACTTC. The chain combines TRBV5-1 with TRBJ2-5; D call uncertain. Trimming cost V 2 bases and J 4 bases, with 9 bases left between them. This CDR3 region has 13 residues. Per germline, CDR1 SGHRS and CDR2 YFSETQ.

The chain carries TRBV7-8 and TRBJ2-6, with D perhaps TRBD2 (5 bases). The V gene's germline CDR1 is SGHVS and CDR2 FQNEAQ. CDR3 size: 15 residues. Trimming left V 1 base short and J 1 base short, with 5 bases between. The CDR3 sequence is CASSLGGSGANVLTF. CDR3 DNA: TGTGCCAGCAGCTTAGGAGGGTCTGGGGCCAACGTCCTGACTTTC.

This sequence joins TRBV3-1 (or the pseudogene TRBV3-2) and TRBJ2-3, with 8 bases matching TRBD2. The germline CDR1 and CDR2 sequences are LGHDT and YNNKEL (reference sequence). The CDR3 sequence is 17 residues long. V was clipped by 3 bases and J by 4 bases; unmatched bases: 12. The CDR3 sequence is CASSQDAGTRESDTQYF. In nucleotides, the CDR3 is TGTGCCAGCAGCCAGGACGCCGGGACTAGGGAATCAGATACGCAGTATTTT.

The V and J genes are TRBV6-5 and TRBJ1-2; TRBD1 might be the D (5 bases). The V gene's germline CDR1 is MNHEY and CDR2 SVGAGI. This CDR3 is built from 14 residues. V lost 5 bases to trimming and J lost 8 bases, with 18 bases between them. CDR3 sequence: CASSSQGSSVGYTF. The CDR3 region has the DNA TGTGCCAGCAGTAGTCAGGGCTCGTCAGTGGGCTACACCTTC.

The chain recombines TRBV30 with TRBJ1-2; D unclear. V lost 0 bases, J lost 4 bases, and 9 bases lay in between. CDR1 is GTSNPN and CDR2 is SVGIG in the germline V gene (reference sequence). This CDR3 contains 13 residues. CDR3 region: CAWSVEGIYGYTF. Written as DNA, the CDR3 is TGTGCCTGGAGTGTAGAAGGGATCTATGGCTACACCTTC.

The chain couples TRBV12-3 or TRBV12-4 to TRBJ1-5; D gene unclear. The CDR3 sequence is 12 residues long. Trimming shortened V by 5 bases and J by 3 bases, and 5 bases separated the two germline ends. The DNA for the CDR3 is TGTGCCAGCAGTATGTTCAATCAGCCCCAGCATTTT. Its protein product is CASSMFNQPQHF.

The chain combines TRBV30 with TRBJ1-4; D is ambiguous. The V gene lost 4 bases and the J gene lost 7 bases, with 13 bases spanning the gap. Germline V lookup: CDR1 GTSNPN, CDR2 SVGIG (reference sequence). CDR3 length: 13 amino acids. CDR3 amino acids: CAWIGQFSEKLFF. The CDR3 bases are TGTGCCTGGATAGGCCAGTTCAGTGAAAAACTGTTTTTT. The full variable domain, in which reference TRBV30 and TRBJ1-4 provide the parts outside the CDR3, is SQTIHQWPATLVQPVGSPLSLECTVEGTSNPNLYWYRQAAGRGLQLLFYSVGIGQISSEVPQNLSASRPQDRQFILSSKKLLLSDSGFYLCAWIGQFSEKLFFGSGTQLSVL.

The rearrangement joins TRBV2 to TRBJ2-4, with D possibly being TRBD1 (5 bases). V was pared by 5 bases and J by 6 bases, with 11 bases between. The CDR3 is 13 amino acids. In germline, CDR1 is SNHLY, CDR2 FYNNEI. Written as DNA, the CDR3 is TGTGCCAGCAGTTCAGAAAGGGGAAACATTCAGTACTTC. It is translated as CASSSERGNIQYF.

V usage is TRBV30 and J usage is TRBJ1-1, with D unclear. CDR1 is GTSNPN, CDR2 SVGIG, per germline (reference sequence). The CDR3 contains 13 residues. V lost 2 bases to trimming and J lost 8 bases, with 15 bases between them. The CDR3 DNA sequence: TGTGCCTGGAGTCCCGGGTCAGCTCTCGAAGCTTTCTTT. Its protein is CAWSPGSALEAFF.

The chain recombines TRBV9 with TRBJ1-1, with 7 bases identical to TRBD1. There are 13 residues in the CDR3. Germline-derived CDR1 and CDR2 are SGDLS and YYNGEE. V lost 4 bases to trimming and J lost 10 bases; unmatched junction nucleotides: 10. The CDR3 DNA follows: TGTGCCAGCAGCTTTACAGGGGAAGCGGTAGCTTTCTTT. Translation gives CASSFTGEAVAFF.

This chain joins TRBV5-1 and TRBJ2-3; 7 bases match TRBD1. The CDR3 sequence is 14 residues long. Germline V gene data show CDR1 as SGHRS and CDR2 as YFSETQ. V lost 4 bases and J lost 3; bases outside the gene matches: 5. The DNA of the CDR3 is TGCGCCAGCAGCACGCGACAGGGAACAGATACGCAGTATTTT. As protein: CASSTRQGTDTQYF.

The chain combines TRBV6-5 with TRBJ1-1; 7 bases line up with TRBD1. In germline, CDR1 is MNHEY, CDR2 SVGAGI. After removal of 6 bases from V and 3 bases from J, the junction contained 7 bases not matched to a gene. There are 14 residues in the CDR3. In DNA, the CDR3 is TGTGCCAGCAGCTTCAAGGGGGCTCACACTGAAGCTTTCTTT. It encodes CASSFKGAHTEAFF.

This sequence joins TRBV5-1 and TRBJ2-2, with D possibly matching TRBD1 (5 bases). From germline, CDR1 is SGHRS and CDR2 YFSETQ. The V and J ends lost 3 bases and 3 bases respectively, with 12 bases between them. The CDR3 loop spans 15 amino acids. The DNA of the CDR3 is TGCGCCAGCAGCTCTCAGGGCAGGGACACCGGGGAGCTGTTTTTT. Translated: CASSSQGRDTGELFF.

CDR3 protein: CASSLPGSEQFF. In DNA form, the CDR3 reads TGCGCCAGCAGCTTGCCAGGGTCTGAGCAGTTCTTC. J is TRBJ2-1 and V is TRBV5-1, with a tentative D call TRBD1 (5 bases). CDR3 size: 12 residues. The V gene's germline CDR1 is SGHRS and CDR2 YFSETQ. Between the trimmed V and J ends, which lost 1 base and 9 bases, there was a span of 8 bases. Based on the CDR3 plus reference TRBV5-1 and TRBJ2-1, the full variable domain is KAGVTQTPRYLIKTRGQQVTLSCSPISGHRSVSWYQQTPGQGLQFLFEYFSETQRNKGNFPGRFSGRQFSNSRSEMNVSTLELGDSALYLCASSLPGSEQFFGPGTRLTVL.

The chain recombines TRBV7-8 with TRBJ1-5; 11 nucleotides agree with TRBD1. The CDR3 consists of 17 residues. Germline loops: CDR1 SGHVS, CDR2 FQNEAQ. J was trimmed by 2 bases and V by 5 bases; bases with no gene match: 8. The CDR3 sequence: CASSTRTGGRGNQPQHF. CDR3 coding DNA: TGTGCCAGCAGCACCAGGACAGGGGGCCGGGGCAATCAGCCCCAGCATTTT.

The V call is TRBV3-1 (or the pseudogene TRBV3-2), the J call TRBJ2-2; D tentatively fits TRBD1 or TRBD2 (6 bases each). The V gene's germline CDR1 is LGHDT and CDR2 YNNKEL (reference sequence). The CDR3 is made up of 15 amino acids. Trimming removed 3 bases from V and 3 bases from J, with 11 bases in between. The CDR3 DNA follows: TGTGCCAGCAGCCAGGCAGGGGACTACACCGGGGAGCTGTTTTTT. Translation: CASSQAGDYTGELFF.

The V call is TRBV4-3, the J call TRBJ1-2, with a tentative D call TRBD1 (6 bases). The V end was cut by 4 bases, the J end by 3 bases, with 15 bases between. CDR1 is LGHNA and CDR2 is YSLEER in the germline V gene. The CDR3 extends over 15 amino acids. The CDR3 bases are TGCGCCAGCAGCCGGACGACAGGCGCCGACTATGGCTACACCTTC. Protein product: CASSRTTGADYGYTF.